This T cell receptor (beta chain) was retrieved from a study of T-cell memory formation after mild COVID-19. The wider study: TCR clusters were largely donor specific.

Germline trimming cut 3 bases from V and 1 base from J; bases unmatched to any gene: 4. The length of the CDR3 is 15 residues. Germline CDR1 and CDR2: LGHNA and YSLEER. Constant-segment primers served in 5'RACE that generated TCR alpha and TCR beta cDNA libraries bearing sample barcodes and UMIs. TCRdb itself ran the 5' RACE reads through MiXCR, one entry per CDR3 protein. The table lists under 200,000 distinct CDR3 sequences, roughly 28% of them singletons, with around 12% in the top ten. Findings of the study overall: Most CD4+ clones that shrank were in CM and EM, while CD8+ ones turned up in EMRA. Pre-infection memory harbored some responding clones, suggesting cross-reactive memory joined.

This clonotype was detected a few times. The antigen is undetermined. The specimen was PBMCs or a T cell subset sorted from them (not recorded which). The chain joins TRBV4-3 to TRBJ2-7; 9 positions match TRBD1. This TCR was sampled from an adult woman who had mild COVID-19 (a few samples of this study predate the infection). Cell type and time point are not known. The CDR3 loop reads CASSQAGTGSYEQYF. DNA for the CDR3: TGCGCCAGCAGCCAGGCCGGGACAGGGTCCTACGAGCAGTACTTC.